This TCR beta chain was sequenced for a study of T cells in Graves' hyperthyroidism and ophthalmopathy. Across the study: Blood was drawn when the patient was first diagnosed and still untreated.

With respect to this clonotype: Its specificity is unknown.

Regions amplified from RNA transcripts were the TCR beta CDR3 regions. First-round RT-PCR targeting the TCR CDR3 was performed with the HTBI primer set. TCRdb reprocessed the multiplex PCR reads via MiXCR and lists one record per CDR3 protein. Among some 380,000 distinct CDR3 sequences listed, about 13% were seen once. The CDR3 totals 14 residues. Germline values: CDR1 DFQATT, CDR2 SNEGSKA (reference sequence). Trimming removed 3 bases at V and 4 bases at J, with 13 bases between. Study findings and constraints: Ophthalmopathy was distinguished from stable hyperthyroidism by 13 V-J signatures. Most thyroid clonotypes that were expanded above 0.001 also turned up in blood.

J is TRBJ1-5 and V is TRBV20-1, with TRBD1 as a possible D gene (5 bases). This TCR derives from a man aged 25 to 40 with Graves' hyperthyroidism that later progressed to Graves' ophthalmopathy. The sequenced sample consisted of blood. The CDR3 DNA follows: TGCAGTGCTAGGGGGGGGACGGTTAATCAGCCCCAGCATTTT. Amino acids: CSARGGTVNQPQHF.